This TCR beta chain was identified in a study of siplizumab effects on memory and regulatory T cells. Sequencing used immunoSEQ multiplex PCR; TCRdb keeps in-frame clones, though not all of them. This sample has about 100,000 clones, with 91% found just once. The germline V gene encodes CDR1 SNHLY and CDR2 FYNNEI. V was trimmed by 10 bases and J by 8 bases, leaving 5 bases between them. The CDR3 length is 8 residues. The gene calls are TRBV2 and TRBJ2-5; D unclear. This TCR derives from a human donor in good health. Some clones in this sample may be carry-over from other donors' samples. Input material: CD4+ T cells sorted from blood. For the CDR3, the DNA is TGTGCCATCGGAACCCAGTACTTC. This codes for CAIGTQYF.